These T cell receptor beta chains were read from a single sample in a study of T cell responses to AZD1222 COVID-19 vaccine. TCRdb's copy holds only in-frame clones and misses some; the assay was immunoSEQ multiplex PCR. The data hold approximately 100,000 clones, with around 90% observed a single time. The starting material was peripheral blood, obtained 28 days after the second AZD1222 dose. Source of these receptors: an adult who received the AZD1222 COVID-19 vaccine. Each CDR3 is given with its conserved first and last residue. Fields, in order: V gene, J gene, clone size, D gene, CDR3 length, CDR3 protein, CDR3 DNA. A D gene is named only where the DNA matches it firmly. Clone size, where shown, is once, few, many, or a class for clones that have expanded.

TRBV30	TRBJ2-7	.	.	12	CAWSVLRIEQYF	TGTGCCTGGAGTGTACTTCGTATCGAGCAGTACTTC
TRBV27	TRBJ2-2	.	.	14	CASRPLGYTGELFF	TGTGCCAGCAGGCCGCTGGGGTACACCGGGGAGCTGTTTTTT
TRBV28	TRBJ1-6	.	.	13	CASRMARSSPLHF	TGTGCCAGCAGAATGGCCCGGTCCTCACCCCTCCACTTT
TRBV7-6	TRBJ2-2	.	TRBD2	17	CASSPWTSGGNTGELFF	TGTGCCAGCAGCCCTTGGACTAGCGGGGGGAACACCGGGGAGCTGTTTTTT
TRBV3-1/TRBV3-2	TRBJ1-1	.	.	15	CASSRGLSVNTEAFF	TGTGCCAGCAGCCGCGGGTTGTCGGTGAACACTGAAGCTTTCTTT
TRBV7-3	TRBJ2-2	once	.	15	CASSLWGANTGELFF	TGTGCCAGCAGCTTATGGGGGGCGAACACCGGGGAGCTGTTTTTT
TRBV6-2/TRBV6-3	TRBJ2-1	.	TRBD2	19	CASSYSLAGGLTWYNEQFF	TGTGCCAGCAGTTACTCGCTAGCGGGGGGGCTTACTTGGTACAATGAGCAGTTCTTC
TRBV5-1	TRBJ2-2	medium-sized	TRBD2	15	CASSWSGGVTGELFF	TGCGCCAGCAGCTGGAGCGGGGGCGTCACCGGGGAGCTGTTTTTT
TRBV6-2/TRBV6-3	TRBJ2-1	.	TRBD2	16	CASSQTGTSGNNEQFF	TGTGCCAGCAGCCAAACCGGGACTAGCGGGAACAATGAGCAGTTCTTC
TRBV4-2	TRBJ1-2	.	TRBD1	16	CASSSLSGTGGYGYTF	TGTGCCAGCAGCTCATTATCCGGGACAGGGGGCTATGGCTACACCTTC
TRBV2	TRBJ2-7	large	.	12	CASSGGPDEQYF	TGTGCCAGCAGTGGGGGGCCGGACGAGCAGTACTTC
TRBV6-2/TRBV6-3	TRBJ1-4	.	.	11	CASSEEAKLFF	TGTGCCAGCAGCGAGGAGGCTAAACTGTTTTTT
TRBV12-5	TRBJ1-5	.	.	13	CASGLGVGQPQHF	TGTGCTAGTGGTTTGGGGGTAGGACAGCCCCAGCATTTT
TRBV27	TRBJ2-2	.	TRBD1	16	CASSFGTAMNTGELFF	TGTGCCAGCAGTTTTGGGACAGCCATGAACACCGGGGAGCTGTTTTTT
TRBV11-2	TRBJ2-4	.	.	15	CASSDQAPPGGIQYF	TGTGCCAGCAGCGACCAAGCTCCTCCTGGTGGCATTCAGTACTTC
TRBV27	TRBJ1-5	.	.	13	CASSKRENQPQHF	TGTGCCAGCAGTAAAAGGGAAAATCAGCCCCAGCATTTT
TRBV7-2	TRBJ1-5	.	.	13	CASSLWAGQPQHF	TGTGCCAGCAGCTTATGGGCGGGACAGCCCCAGCATTTT
TRBV13	TRBJ1-5	once	.	13	CASSLSPNQPQHF	TGTGCCAGCAGCTTAAGTCCCAATCAGCCCCAGCATTTT
TRBV6-5	TRBJ2-7	once	TRBD1	12	CASRDRGYEQYF	TGTGCCAGCAGGGACAGGGGTTACGAGCAGTACTTC
TRBV6-6	TRBJ1-1	once	.	13	CASSPLKNTEAFF	TGTGCCAGCAGTCCCCTTAAGAACACTGAAGCTTTCTTT
TRBV13	TRBJ1-2	.	.	14	CASSTPRVSYGYTF	TGTGCCAGCAGCACACCCAGGGTATCCTATGGCTACACCTTC
TRBV3-1/TRBV3-2	TRBJ1-2	few	TRBD1	16	CASSQDERGLDYGYTF	TGTGCCAGCAGCCAAGATGAGAGGGGGCTCGACTATGGCTACACCTTC
TRBV6-4	TRBJ1-2	.	.	15	CASSDTSGTNHGYTF	TGTGCCAGCAGTGACACGAGCGGGACGAACCATGGCTACACCTTC
TRBV3-1/TRBV3-2	TRBJ1-5	.	.	15	CASSQEAIRNQPQHF	TGTGCCAGCAGCCAAGAGGCTATTAGGAATCAGCCCCAGCATTTT
TRBV11-2	TRBJ1-4	.	.	15	CASSLAGTTNEKLFF	TGTGCCAGCAGCTTAGCAGGGACGACTAATGAAAAACTGTTTTTT
TRBV28	TRBJ1-4	.	.	14	CASSDSATNEKLFF	TGTGCCAGCAGTGACAGTGCAACTAATGAAAAACTGTTTTTT
TRBV10-1	TRBJ2-7	.	.	19	CASSRFTAWVSPRTYEQYF	TGCGCCAGCAGCCGATTCACCGCCTGGGTCAGCCCAAGAACCTACGAGCAGTACTTC